These T cell receptor beta chains were read from a single sample in a study of T cell repertoires in cytomegalovirus infection. The antigens these receptors bind are not known. TCRdb reanalysed the reads using MiXCR and keeps one entry per CDR3 protein. Altogether roughly 860,000 distinct CDR3 sequences are present, around a third being singletons, with the ten largest covering around 11%. The material was cultured CD8+ T cells from PBMCs, obtained from culture after CMV antigen stimulation. All receptors come from a human donor in good health (CMV status not recorded). Some clones in this sample may be carry-over from other donors' samples. Each CDR3 is given with its conserved first and last residue. A D gene is named only where the DNA matches it firmly. For some rows the clone size is stated as once, few or many, or as a class when expanded; others skip it.

cdr3_nt,cdr3_aa,v_call,j_call,clone_size,d_call
TGTGCCAGCAGCGGGGGGTTAGTTAATGAGCAGTTCTTC,CASSGGLVNEQFF,TRBV7-9,TRBJ2-1,few,NA
TGTGCCAGCAGTTACGGGGGAATTGCTGAAGCTTTCTTT,CASSYGGIAEAFF,TRBV6-5,TRBJ1-1,few,NA
TGTGCCAGCAGCTGGGAGGGCTACACCTTC,CASSWEGYTF,TRBV7-9,TRBJ1-2,many,NA
TGCAGCGTTGAAGGATTAGTGCGGGGGCCACAAGAGACCCAGTACTTC,CSVEGLVRGPQETQYF,TRBV29-1,TRBJ2-5,NA,NA
TGTGCCATCAGAACCGGGGTTCCGAGCTCCTACGAGCAGTACTTC,CAIRTGVPSSYEQYF,TRBV10-3,TRBJ2-7,NA,NA
TGTGCCATCAGTGAGTGGGACCTCTCTGGAAACACCATATATTTT,CAISEWDLSGNTIYF,TRBV10-3,TRBJ1-3,NA,NA
TGCGCCAGCAGCCTATGGACACCCCCGAGCACCGGGGAGCTGTTTTTT,CASSLWTPPSTGELFF,TRBV5-1,TRBJ2-2,NA,NA
TGTGCCAGTAGTTTCCGACTAGCGGGGTTATACAATGAGCAGTTCTTC,CASSFRLAGLYNEQFF,TRBV19,TRBJ2-1,few,TRBD2
TGTGCCAGCAGCTTACCCCCAACAGGGGAGGGCGAGACCCAGTACTTC,CASSLPPTGEGETQYF,TRBV7-9,TRBJ2-5,NA,NA
TGTGCCAGCAGTTACCGCTTGACAGGGGGGTTATACAATGAGCAGTTCTTC,CASSYRLTGGLYNEQFF,TRBV6-2/TRBV6-3,TRBJ2-1,NA,TRBD1
TGTGCCAGCGCCGGGCGCCTCAACTATGGCTACACCTTC,CASAGRLNYGYTF,TRBV2,TRBJ1-2,NA,NA
TGTGCCAGCAGCCCCATATTCCTCGCAACTAATGAAAAACTGTTTTTT,CASSPIFLATNEKLFF,TRBV28,TRBJ1-4,NA,NA
TGTGTCACCTCGGAGACAGGGGAAGAGACCCAGTACTTC,CVTSETGEETQYF,TRBV7-3,TRBJ2-5,NA,TRBD1
TGTGCCAGCAGCTCCCTTGGGGTAGCGGGGGGGGTCGGAGATACGCAGTATTTT,CASSSLGVAGGVGDTQYF,TRBV11-2,TRBJ2-3,few,TRBD2
TGTGCCAGCAGTTTATCGGCAGGAACAACAGATACGCAGTATTTT,CASSLSAGTTDTQYF,TRBV27,TRBJ2-3,few,NA
TGTGCCAGCAGTGAGATCCCGAATGAGCAGTTCTTC,CASSEIPNEQFF,TRBV10-1,TRBJ2-1,few,NA
TGCGCCAGCAGTGAGGGCCTAAGCTCCTACAATGAGCAGTTCTTC,CASSEGLSSYNEQFF,TRBV10-1,TRBJ2-1,NA,NA
TGTGCCAGCAGCGAGCCGGGACAGGGTGTCCAGTACCAAGAGACCCAGTACTTC,CASSEPGQGVQYQETQYF,TRBV7-8,TRBJ2-5,many,TRBD1
TGTGCCAGCAGCCCCTCGACAGGGCCGACCGCGAACACCGGGGAGCTGTTTTTT,CASSPSTGPTANTGELFF,TRBV7-9,TRBJ2-2,NA,TRBD1
TGTGCCAGCAGTGCCTACGGGGGGGAAAACAATGAGCAGTTCTTC,CASSAYGGENNEQFF,TRBV27,TRBJ2-1,few,TRBD2
TGTGCCAGCAGGGGACAGGGTGTGATCCTAGAGACCCAGTACTTC,CASRGQGVILETQYF,TRBV6-6,TRBJ2-5,NA,TRBD1
TGTGCCAGCACCCCGGACGGGCCCTATGGCTACACCTTC,CASTPDGPYGYTF,TRBV7-9,TRBJ1-2,NA,NA
TGTGCCAGCAGCTTAGTAACAGGGGTAACAGATACGCAGTATTTT,CASSLVTGVTDTQYF,TRBV7-3,TRBJ2-3,NA,TRBD1
TGTGCCAGCAGTGCAACACAGGATATAGCCAAAAACATTCAGTACTTC,CASSATQDIAKNIQYF,TRBV27,TRBJ2-4,NA,NA
TGTGCCAGCAGCCCCAAGCTAGCGGGGGGATACACCGGGGAGCTGTTTTTT,CASSPKLAGGYTGELFF,TRBV5-5,TRBJ2-2,NA,TRBD2
TGTGCCAGCAGTTTAATCAGGGAGGGCCGGGAGACCCAGTACTTC,CASSLIREGRETQYF,TRBV27,TRBJ2-5,few,TRBD2
TGTGCCAGCAGCTTGGCTCCAGGACTAGCGGGGGTGAACTACGAGCAGTACTTC,CASSLAPGLAGVNYEQYF,TRBV5-4,TRBJ2-7,NA,TRBD2
TGTGCCAGCAGTGATCGTCCCTCTAGCGGGGGGCCGACCGGGGAGCTGTTTTTT,CASSDRPSSGGPTGELFF,TRBV25-1,TRBJ2-2,NA,TRBD2
TGTGCCAGCAGCCCTAGACAGGGGAATTCACCCCTCCACTTT,CASSPRQGNSPLHF,TRBV14,TRBJ1-6,few,TRBD1
TGTGCCAGCAGGGGACTCGGGGGGGGGCGCACAGATACGCAGTATTTT,CASRGLGGGRTDTQYF,TRBV5-4,TRBJ2-3,NA,TRBD2
TGTGCCAGTAGTATAGATCTGGACTACAATGAGCAGTTCTTC,CASSIDLDYNEQFF,TRBV19,TRBJ2-1,once,NA
TGTGCCAGCAGCTTCACGGGACGTAGCTATGGCTACACCTTC,CASSFTGRSYGYTF,TRBV7-2,TRBJ1-2,few,NA
TGTGCCAGCAGTCGTCGCCAGACAGGGGAGTTTAACGCCGGGGAGCTGTTTTTT,CASSRRQTGEFNAGELFF,TRBV28,TRBJ2-2,few,TRBD1
TGTGCCAGCAGCGAACGGGACAGCGAATACAATGAGCAGTTCTTC,CASSERDSEYNEQFF,TRBV4-2,TRBJ2-1,NA,TRBD1
TGTGCCAGCAGTTACTCCGGGTGGGAGCTGTTTTTT,CASSYSGWELFF,TRBV6-2/TRBV6-3,TRBJ2-2,few,NA
TGCGCCAGCAGCCAAGCTATGACCTCTGGGGCCAACGTCCTGACTTTC,CASSQAMTSGANVLTF,TRBV4-1,TRBJ2-6,many,NA
TGTGCCAGCAGTCCGGGACAGGGATTGCATGGCTACACCTTC,CASSPGQGLHGYTF,TRBV12-3/TRBV12-4,TRBJ1-2,few,TRBD1
TGTGCCAGCAGTTTATCTGGGACAGGTCGAGGGGATGGCTACACCTTC,CASSLSGTGRGDGYTF,TRBV27,TRBJ1-2,few,TRBD1
TGTGCCAGCAGCCCAACAGGGAGTGGTGAAAAACTGTTTTTT,CASSPTGSGEKLFF,TRBV7-9,TRBJ1-4,few,NA
TGTGCCATCAAGGCAGAGCTGAACACTGAAGCTTTCTTT,CAIKAELNTEAFF,TRBV10-3,TRBJ1-1,NA,NA
TGTGCCAGCAGTCCATTACAGGCCCCGTGGAGCACAGATACGCAGTATTTT,CASSPLQAPWSTDTQYF,TRBV6-2/TRBV6-3,TRBJ2-3,few,NA